One T cell receptor (beta chain) is described in this entry. The entry originates in a study of blood T cell repertoires in COVID-19. The wider study: The samples span acute and convalescent COVID-19 from the United States, Italy and Spain.

The cohort comprised adults aged about 18 to 100 years residing in 24 US areas. The CDR3 is 14 amino acids. Looked up from germline, CDR1 is SGHAT and CDR2 is FQNNGV. V gave up 1 base and J gave up 6 bases, with 10 bases separating them. Profiling relied on immunoSEQ multiplex PCR, and the TCRdb table lists in-frame clones only, not all of them. The profile covers about 300,000 clones, with around nine tenths appearing a single time and under 6% taken by the ten largest. The TCR comes from a woman aged 25 to 39 who had recovered from COVID-19. The V gene is TRBV11-2, the J gene TRBJ2-1; D gene uncertain. The sample consisted of PBMCs or T cells enriched from blood (not recorded which). The CDR3 reads CASSLGAAINEQFF. Written as DNA, the CDR3 is TGTGCCAGCAGCTTAGGGGCCGCTATCAATGAGCAGTTCTTC.